This entry lists 24 T cell receptor beta chains sequenced from one sample in a study of blood T cells in healthy people across ages. A J-beta primer mix and a sample-barcoded 5' primer were used in a second PCR of roughly 6 to 11 cycles. Each CDR3 protein gets one entry after TCRdb re-called the 5' RACE reads with MiXCR. The sample holds about 1 million distinct CDR3 sequences, less than 50% seen once. The sequencing input was blood. Receptor source: a woman aged 60-75 years in good health.

This clonotype was observed a few times. The V gene is TRBV11-2, the J gene TRBJ2-1, with 9 bases matching TRBD2. The ends lost 1 base at V and 2 bases at J; junction bases unmatched: 3. Germline V gene data show CDR1 as SGHAT and CDR2 as FQNNGV. CDR3 length: 16 amino acids. The CDR3 spells CASSLASGNTYNEQFF. DNA of the CDR3: TGTGCCAGCAGCTTAGCTAGCGGGAATACCTACAATGAGCAGTTCTTC.

The chain carries TRBV6-6 and TRBJ2-5; 7 bases are a match to TRBD2. Per germline, CDR1 MNHNY and CDR2 SVGAGI (reference sequence). The junction had 12 bases not matched to a gene; V was cut back by 3 bases and J by 2 bases. This CDR3 spans 17 amino acids. CDR3 DNA sequence: TGTGCCAGCAGTTATATCCCCAGCGGGGCTAAACAAGAGACCCAGTACTTC. Protein sequence: CASSYIPSGAKQETQYF.

The chain recombines TRBV7-9 with TRBJ2-7; 9 bases fit TRBD2. Germline V lookup: CDR1 SEHNR, CDR2 FQNEAQ (reference sequence). This CDR3 region has 14 residues. V lost 5 bases to trimming and J lost 7 bases; unmatched junction nucleotides: 9. CDR3: CASSPTTSGNEQYF. The CDR3 DNA follows: TGTGCCAGCAGCCCAACGACTAGCGGTAATGAGCAGTACTTC.

V usage is TRBV15 and J usage is TRBJ2-7, with 7 positions matching TRBD1. The germline gives CDR1 LNHNV, CDR2 YYDKDF (reference sequence). The CDR3 length is 15 residues. J was trimmed by 4 bases and V by 5 bases; bases with no gene match: 11. CDR3 nucleotide sequence: TGTGCCACCAGCCCACCAACAGGGGTGATTTACGAGCAGTACTTC. Its translation: CATSPPTGVIYEQYF.

The rearrangement links TRBV6-1 to TRBJ1-5, with no clear D. Germline values: CDR1 MNHNS, CDR2 SASEGT. The CDR3 has 20 residues. The ends were cut back, 6 bases at V and 0 bases at J, with 27 bases in the middle. In DNA, the CDR3 is TGTGCCAGCAGAACGGGTGAGCAGCGAATGTTGCTAACTAGCAATCAGCCCCAGCATTTT. This codes for CASRTGEQRMLLTSNQPQHF.

In its sample, this clonotype was seen a few times. The CDR3 coding sequence is TGTGCCAGCAGCGTTGGACAGGGGGACGAGCAGTACTTC. Translated: CASSVGQGDEQYF. This chain connects TRBV9 to TRBJ2-7; 10 positions agree with TRBD1. The J segment lost 5 bases and the V segment lost 2 bases, leaving 1 base of the junction unmatched. Germline assignment: CDR1 SGDLS and CDR2 YYNGEE. The CDR3 has 13 residues. The full variable domain, with the rest looked up from reference TRBV9 and TRBJ2-7, is DSGVTQTPKHLITATGQRVTLRCSPRSGDLSVYWYQQSLDQGLQFLIQYYNGEERAKGNILERFSAQQFPDLHSELNLSSLELGDSALYFCASSVGQGDEQYFGPGTRLTVT.

V gene TRBV2 combines with J gene TRBJ2-5, with 10 bases aligning to TRBD1. The last part of the DNA fits TRBJ2-7 better; the J call may be wrong. The CDR3 runs to 14 residues. The germline gives CDR1 SNHLY, CDR2 FYNNEI. Written as DNA, the CDR3 is TGTGCCAGCAGCTTCCGGGACAGGGGAAACGAGCAGTACTTC. It codes for CASSFRDRGNEQYF.

The J gene is TRBJ2-5, the V gene TRBV12-3 or TRBV12-4; D gene ambiguous. CDR3 length: 14 residues. The V gene lost 6 bases and the J gene lost 1 base, with 12 bases spanning the gap. For the CDR3, the DNA is TGTGCCAGCAGCAGGCAGGTTGGCCAAGAGACCCAGTACTTC. It encodes CASSRQVGQETQYF.

This chain links TRBV20-1 with TRBJ1-1; 9 nucleotides align to TRBD1. The V segment lost 0 bases and the J segment 1 base; nucleotides outside the gene matches: 3. There are 15 residues in the CDR3. Looked up from germline, CDR1 is DFQATT and CDR2 is SNEGSKA (reference sequence). CDR3 sequence (DNA): TGCAGTGCTAGAGACGGGGACAGGGCGAACACTGAAGCTTTCTTT. This sequence encodes CSARDGDRANTEAFF.

V and J are TRBV4-2 and TRBJ2-7, with D possibly being TRBD1 (5 bases). The CDR3 has 15 residues. The V and J ends lost 6 bases and 3 bases respectively, with 18 bases between them. Germline V gene sequence: CDR1 LGHNA, CDR2 YNFKEQ. The DNA of the CDR3 is TGTGCCAGCAGTCTAAGTCGACAGTCAAACTACGAGCAGTACTTC. Its protein is CASSLSRQSNYEQYF.

Concerning this clonotype: Compared with germline, one end of the junction differs, possibly owing to a read error. The chain's CDR3 is CAGSSPGQGNEKLFF. The CDR3 bases are TGTGCCGGCAGCTCGCCGGGACAGGGGAACGAAAAACTGTTTTTT. The V and J genes are TRBV28 and TRBJ1-4; 10 positions match TRBD1. Germline V gene data show CDR1 as MDHEN and CDR2 as SYDVKM. The CDR3 spans 15 residues.

The gene calls are TRBV6-1 and TRBJ2-7; 11 bases fit TRBD1. V lost 6 bases, J lost 0 bases, and 7 bases stayed unmatched. CDR1 and CDR2 (germline): MNHNS, SASEGT. The CDR3 contains 16 residues. In DNA form, the CDR3 reads TGTGCCAGCAGCCGAACGGGGACAGGGGGCTCCTACGAGCAGTACTTC. It yields the protein CASSRTGTGGSYEQYF.

This clonotype has only a few counts. V and J are TRBV6-2 or TRBV6-3 and TRBJ2-7, with D possibly matching TRBD1 (6 bases). CDR3 length equals 15 residues. V was trimmed by 6 bases and J by 3 bases, leaving 18 bases between them. Looked up from germline, CDR1 is MNHEY and CDR2 is SVGEGT. The CDR3 is CASRPPSPGVYEQYF. The CDR3 DNA sequence: TGTGCCAGCAGGCCACCAAGCCCAGGGGTCTACGAGCAGTACTTC.

About this clonotype: A single base separates this from a much larger clone, so it may be a read error. The rearrangement uses TRBV28 and TRBJ2-7; TRBD2 agrees at 9 bases. V lost 6 bases and J lost 0; bases outside the gene matches: 3. From germline, CDR1 is MDHEN and CDR2 SYDVKM. The CDR3 totals 14 residues. CDR3 nucleotides: TGTGCCAGCAGGATTAGCGGGAGCTCCTACGAGCAGTACTTC. Its translation: CASRISGSSYEQYF.

The chain is built from TRBV7-3 and TRBJ2-3; unclear D gene. Germline V CDR1 and CDR2: SGHTA, FQGTGA. Trimming pared 5 bases from V and 4 bases from J, leaving 7 bases between. The CDR3 spans 12 residues. The CDR3 bases are TGTGCCAGCAGCCAGCCCCCAGATACGCAGTATTTT. Translation gives CASSQPPDTQYF.

This clonotype was picked up a small number of times. The V gene is TRBV9, the J gene TRBJ2-1; D uncertain. The ends were cut back, 0 bases at V and 6 bases at J, with 10 bases in the middle. This CDR3 has 14 amino acids. CDR1 and CDR2 (germline): SGDLS, YYNGEE. The CDR3 bases are TGTGCCAGCAGCGTAGGTCTGTGGGGCAATGAGCAGTTCTTC. Its protein product is CASSVGLWGNEQFF. Full variable domain (missing parts from reference TRBV9 and TRBJ2-1): DSGVTQTPKHLITATGQRVTLRCSPRSGDLSVYWYQQSLDQGLQFLIQYYNGEERAKGNILERFSAQQFPDLHSELNLSSLELGDSALYFCASSVGLWGNEQFFGPGTRLTVL.

The V gene is TRBV27, the J gene TRBJ1-2; 7 bases align to TRBD1. The V gene end was trimmed by 8 bases and the J gene end by 5 bases; junction bases not matched to a gene: 11. CDR1 and CDR2 (germline): MNHEY, SMNVEV (reference sequence). This CDR3 is 14 amino acids long. In DNA, the CDR3 is TGTGCCAGCGGGAAGGGGACAGTTACTTATGGCTACACCTTC. Protein: CASGKGTVTYGYTF.

This clonotype was seen only once. This chain links TRBV9 with TRBJ1-2; D is possibly TRBD1 (5 bases). Trimming took off 0 bases at V and 0 bases at J, with 12 bases between the two ends. The CDR3 is 16 amino acids. Germline V lookup: CDR1 SGDLS, CDR2 YYNGEE. The DNA for the CDR3 is TGTGCCAGCAGCGTAGAGGTGGGGGGGGCTAACTATGGCTACACCTTC. As protein: CASSVEVGGANYGYTF.

V and J are TRBV20-1 and TRBJ1-2, with D perhaps matching TRBD1 (5 bases). From germline, CDR1 is DFQATT and CDR2 SNEGSKA (reference sequence). CDR3 size: 12 residues. V was shortened by 3 bases and J by 7 bases, with 12 bases between the two germline ends. The CDR3 nucleotides are TGCAGTGCTAGTGAGCAGGGCGGTGGCTACACCTTC. Its protein product is CSASEQGGGYTF.

The chain employs TRBV9 and TRBJ2-2, with D possibly matching TRBD1 (6 bases). The CDR3 extends over 16 amino acids. Between the trimmed V and J ends, which lost 0 bases and 1 base, there was a span of 10 bases. Germline lookup yields CDR1 SGDLS and CDR2 YYNGEE. The CDR3 bases are TGTGCCAGCAGCGTAGATGCAGGGGTGAACACCGGGGAGCTGTTTTTT. Its translation: CASSVDAGVNTGELFF.

This clonotype appeared a few times. The rearrangement joins TRBV12-3 or TRBV12-4 to TRBJ2-7; D not certain. CDR3 length: 13 amino acids. V was pared by 6 bases and J by 2 bases, with 11 bases between. The CDR3 reads CASRDPYTYEQYF. The CDR3 coding sequence is TGTGCCAGCAGGGACCCCTATACCTACGAGCAGTACTTC.

This rearrangement joins TRBV5-6 to TRBJ2-2; D perhaps matches TRBD2 (6 bases). V lost 3 bases, J lost 3 bases, and 9 bases lay in between. The CDR3 covers 14 residues. CDR1 and CDR2 (germline): SGHDT, YYEEEE. CDR3 region: CASSSGLDTGELFF. DNA for the CDR3: TGTGCCAGCAGCTCGGGACTCGACACCGGGGAGCTGTTTTTT.

This clonotype has only a few counts. The chain links TRBV20-1 to TRBJ2-7; TRBD2 matches at 11 bases. Losses at the gene ends were 6 bases for V and 1 base for J; bases not matched to a gene: 8. The CDR3 consists of 15 residues. Germline V gene lookup returns CDR1 DFQATT and CDR2 SNEGSKA (reference sequence). The CDR3 coding sequence is TGCAGTGCAGCAACTAGCGGGAGTAGATCCTACGAGCAGTACTTC. It specifies CSAATSGSRSYEQYF.

This chain links TRBV7-2 with TRBJ2-7; no clear D gene. The V end lost 1 base, the J end lost 0 bases, and 10 bases lay between the germline ends. Per germline, CDR1 SGHTA and CDR2 FQGNSA. This CDR3 is 15 amino acids long. The CDR3 DNA is TGTGCCAGCAGCTTAGTGCCGGATAGCTCCTACGAGCAGTACTTC. It translates to CASSLVPDSSYEQYF.